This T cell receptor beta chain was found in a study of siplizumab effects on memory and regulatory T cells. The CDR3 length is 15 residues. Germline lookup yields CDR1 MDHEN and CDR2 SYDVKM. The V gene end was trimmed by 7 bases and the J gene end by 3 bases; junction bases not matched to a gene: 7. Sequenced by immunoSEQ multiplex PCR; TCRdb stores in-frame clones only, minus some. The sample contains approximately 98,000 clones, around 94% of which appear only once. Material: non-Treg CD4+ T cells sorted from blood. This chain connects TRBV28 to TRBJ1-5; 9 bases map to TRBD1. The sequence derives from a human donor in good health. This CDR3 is CASIHRTGANQPQHF. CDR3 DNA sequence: TGTGCCAGCATCCACCGGACAGGGGCCAATCAGCCCCAGCATTTT.